These 31 T cell receptor beta chains originate from one sample sequenced in a study of shared clonotypes between healthy human individuals. Clones were sequenced by immunoSEQ multiplex PCR, and TCRdb holds only the in-frame ones, with some missing. The data hold about 2.3 million clones, with 85% to 95% observed a single time. Source material: naive CD4+ T cells from PBMCs. Subset of the sample: CD45RA+ positively selected. These receptors were obtained from a man aged 18 to 29 in good health. Some clones in this sample may be carry-over from other donors' samples.

This clone occurred once. The V gene is TRBV9, the J gene TRBJ1-2, with no clear D. This CDR3 has 14 residues. Germline values: CDR1 SGDLS, CDR2 YYNGEE. V lost 0 bases and J lost 3, with 9 bases in between. The CDR3 loop reads CASSVGVTYYGYTF. The CDR3 DNA is TGTGCCAGCAGCGTAGGGGTGACGTACTATGGCTACACCTTC.

The chain recombines TRBV5-1 with TRBJ2-3; 9 nucleotides align to TRBD1. The CDR3 spans 14 residues. V lost 4 bases, J lost 5 bases, and 5 bases stayed unmatched. Per germline, CDR1 SGHRS and CDR2 YFSETQ. The CDR3 coding sequence is TGCGCCAGCAGCGGGGGGACAGGGCTAGATACGCAGTATTTT. Translated: CASSGGTGLDTQYF.

The chain recombines TRBV28 with TRBJ2-7; 9 bases align to TRBD2. The V and J ends lost 5 bases and 6 bases, in that order; junction bases with no gene match: 14. There are 16 residues in the CDR3. Germline V gene data show CDR1 as MDHEN and CDR2 as SYDVKM. CDR3: CASSPAGAGGYSEQYF. The CDR3 bases are TGTGCCAGCAGTCCAGCAGGGGCGGGAGGGTACAGCGAGCAGTACTTC. Full variable domain (rest looked up from reference TRBV28 and TRBJ2-7): DVKVTQSSRYLVKRTGEKVFLECVQDMDHENMFWYRQDPGLGLRLIYFSYDVKMKEKGDIPEGYSVSREKKERFSLILESASTNQTSMYLCASSPAGAGGYSEQYFGPGTRLTVT.

This chain links TRBV7-2 with TRBJ1-1; D is possibly TRBD1 (6 bases). The CDR3 extends over 16 amino acids. Germline V lookup: CDR1 SGHTA, CDR2 FQGNSA. V was pared by 2 bases and J by 2 bases, with 15 bases between. The CDR3 region has the DNA TGTGCCAGCAGCTTATATCACGACAGGATTAACACTGAAGCTTTCTTT. Translating it yields CASSLYHDRINTEAFF.

Concerning this clone itself: The same CDR3 also results from other DNA sequences found in this sample. The chain employs TRBV28 and TRBJ1-2, with a tentative D call TRBD1 (6 bases). Per the germline V gene, CDR1 is MDHEN and CDR2 is SYDVKM. V gave up 2 bases and J gave up 7 bases, with 11 bases separating them. The CDR3 loop spans 13 amino acids. Here the CDR3 reads CASSLRGARGYTF. The DNA for the CDR3 is TGTGCCAGCAGTTTACGGGGGGCGCGTGGCTACACCTTC.

The V and J genes are TRBV5-4 and TRBJ2-4; D is unresolved. The CDR3 length is 14 residues. Trimming left V 2 bases short and J 0 bases short, with 6 bases between. CDR1 and CDR2 (germline): SGHNT, YYREEE (reference sequence). The CDR3 reads CASSFPGAKNIQYF. The DNA for the CDR3 is TGTGCCAGCAGCTTCCCGGGAGCCAAAAACATTCAGTACTTC.

This sequence joins TRBV4-3 and TRBJ1-1; a possible D gene is TRBD1 (5 bases). This CDR3 contains 14 residues. Trimming cost V 0 bases and J 5 bases, with 10 bases left between them. CDR1 and CDR2 (germline): LGHNA, YSLEER. As DNA, the CDR3 is TGCGCCAGCAGCCAAGATTCCCGGGGGACTGAAGCTTTCTTT. The encoded protein is CASSQDSRGTEAFF.

This clone was picked up a small number of times. V usage is TRBV2 and J usage is TRBJ1-1; TRBD1 is a possible D gene (6 bases). CDR3 size: 13 residues. Per germline, CDR1 SNHLY and CDR2 FYNNEI. The V end was cut by 9 bases, the J end by 0 bases, with 11 bases between. CDR3 nucleotides: TGTGCCAGTAAGGGGGGGTTGAACACTGAAGCTTTCTTT. Encoded protein: CASKGGLNTEAFF.

V usage is TRBV12-5 and J usage is TRBJ2-5; D is uncertain. This CDR3 spans 14 amino acids. The V gene lost 5 bases and the J gene lost 5 bases, with 15 bases spanning the gap. Germline values: CDR1 LGHNT, CDR2 FRNRAP. The CDR3 DNA sequence: TGTGCTAGTGGTCTCCACTGGGGTGGGGAGACCCAGTACTTC. It yields the protein CASGLHWGGETQYF.

In regard to this clone: Other DNA sequences in this specimen translate into the identical CDR3. V usage is TRBV5-1 and J usage is TRBJ1-1; D unclear. CDR1 SGHRS and CDR2 YFSETQ come from the germline V gene. Trimming pared 2 bases from V and 2 bases from J, leaving 10 bases between. The CDR3 sequence is 14 residues long. The CDR3 sequence: CASSLVGLNTEAFF. For the CDR3, the DNA is TGCGCCAGCAGCTTAGTAGGGCTCAACACTGAAGCTTTCTTT.

The J gene is TRBJ2-1, the V gene TRBV13; possibly TRBD1 or TRBD2 for D (6 bases each). V lost 2 bases and J lost 3, with 11 bases in between. The CDR3 covers 15 residues. Germline CDR1 is PRHDT and CDR2 is FYEKMQ (reference sequence). Here the CDR3 DNA reads TGTGCCAGCAGCTTAAGAGGGGGGAACTACAATGAGCAGTTCTTC. Residues: CASSLRGGNYNEQFF.

V gene TRBV19 combines with J gene TRBJ1-4; 7 bases line up with TRBD1. Trimming took 5 bases from V and 7 from J; bases not matched to a gene: 4. CDR1 and CDR2 (germline): LNHDA, SQIVND (reference sequence). This CDR3 region has 13 residues. The DNA for the CDR3 is TGTGCCAGTAGTCCGAACAGGGGTGAAAAACTGTTTTTT. Its translation is CASSPNRGEKLFF.

CDR3 amino acids: CASSRTEPYEQYF. The CDR3 nucleotides are TGTGCCAGCAGCCGGACAGAGCCCTACGAGCAGTACTTC. The chain joins TRBV6-1 to TRBJ2-7; possibly TRBD1 for D (6 bases). Germline lookup yields CDR1 MNHNS and CDR2 SASEGT. The V gene lost 6 bases and the J gene lost 2 bases, with 11 bases spanning the gap. The CDR3 is 13 residues long.

The chain combines TRBV5-4 with TRBJ2-3; weak D call: TRBD1 (5 bases). Germline V gene lookup returns CDR1 SGHNT and CDR2 YYREEE (reference sequence). This CDR3 region has 14 residues. The ends were cut back, 5 bases at V and 2 bases at J, with 12 bases in the middle. The CDR3 sequence is CASRSRAYTDTQYF. CDR3 bases: TGTGCCAGCAGGTCCAGGGCCTACACAGATACGCAGTATTTT.

This sequence joins TRBV10-2 and TRBJ1-5; the D gene is possibly TRBD1 (5 bases). The CDR3 is 15 residues long. Trimming removed 1 base from V and 5 bases from J, with 12 bases in between. Germline V gene data show CDR1 as WSHSY and CDR2 as SAAADI. CDR3 in amino acids: CASSEFQSRDQPQHF. Here the CDR3 DNA reads TGCGCCAGCAGTGAGTTTCAGTCCAGGGATCAGCCCCAGCATTTT.

The chain carries TRBV2 and TRBJ1-5, with 9 bases matching TRBD1. This CDR3 is 15 amino acids long. V trimming: 6 bases; J trimming: 0 bases; junction bases outside the gene matches: 3. Germline assignment: CDR1 SNHLY and CDR2 FYNNEI. CDR3: CASRGQGYSNQPQHF. CDR3 in DNA: TGTGCCAGCAGAGGACAGGGGTATAGCAATCAGCCCCAGCATTTT.

V and J are TRBV7-2 and TRBJ1-5; 10 bases agree with TRBD1. This CDR3 contains 16 residues. Germline CDR1 SGHTA, CDR2 FQGNSA. Trimming cost V 3 bases and J 7 bases; bases outside gene matches: 9. The DNA of the CDR3 is TGTGCCAGCAGCTTCTCCGGGACAGGGGTTGGGCAGCCCCAGCATTTT. This encodes CASSFSGTGVGQPQHF.

The V call is TRBV29-1, the J call TRBJ2-5, with 8 nucleotides matching TRBD1. J was trimmed by 5 bases and V by 1 base; bases with no gene match: 6. The CDR3 is made up of 14 amino acids. Germline V gene sequence: CDR1 SQVTM, CDR2 ANQGSEA. CDR3: CSVEARGPSETQYF. The CDR3 DNA is TGCAGCGTTGAAGCCAGGGGGCCGTCGGAGACCCAGTACTTC.

The V gene is TRBV30, the J gene TRBJ2-6, with 7 bases identical to TRBD2. The CDR3 has 15 residues. Germline V gene data show CDR1 as GTSNPN and CDR2 as SVGIG (reference sequence). V lost 3 bases, J lost 3 bases, and 5 bases stayed unmatched. This CDR3 is CAWRRGGDGANVLTF. In DNA form, the CDR3 reads TGTGCCTGGAGACGGGGAGGGGATGGGGCCAACGTCCTGACTTTC.

The chain has TRBV6-1 and TRBJ2-4; D ambiguous. The CDR3 loop spans 15 amino acids. The germline gives CDR1 MNHNS, CDR2 SASEGT. The V and J ends lost 10 bases and 0 bases respectively, with 16 bases between them. CDR3 DNA: TGTGCCACAGATTCAGCTGCCATAGCCAAAAACATTCAGTACTTC. It translates to CATDSAAIAKNIQYF.

Concerning this clone itself: Distinct nucleotide sequences in the sample also encode this CDR3. V gene TRBV7-2 combines with J gene TRBJ1-5; 7 bases agree with TRBD1. The CDR3 is 14 amino acids. With V trimmed by 5 bases and J by 7 bases, 8 bases remained unmatched. The germline gives CDR1 SGHTA, CDR2 FQGNSA. The CDR3 DNA is TGTGCCAGCAGCCCAGACAGGGTAGGACAGCCCCAGCATTTT. Translating it yields CASSPDRVGQPQHF.

This chain uses TRBV7-3 with TRBJ2-3; unclear D gene. Deletions cut 0 bases from V and 4 bases from J, with 11 bases between. Germline CDR1 SGHTA, CDR2 FQGTGA. This CDR3 region has 15 residues. The CDR3 DNA is TGTGCCAGCAGCTTAACAGGGTCCGGAGCAGATACGCAGTATTTT. This codes for CASSLTGSGADTQYF.

DNA of the CDR3: TGTGCCAGCAGCTCCCCGCGGCAGGGGGGGACCTATGGCTACACCTTC. Residues: CASSSPRQGGTYGYTF. The chain carries TRBV11-1 and TRBJ1-2; TRBD1 aligns across 7 bases. Trimming took 4 bases from V and 4 from J; bases not matched to a gene: 12. This CDR3 contains 16 residues. Germline lookup yields CDR1 SGHAT and CDR2 FQDESV (reference sequence).

The chain carries TRBV14 and TRBJ2-1, with a possible D match to TRBD2 (6 bases). The CDR3 has 14 residues. V was cut by 6 bases and J by 8 bases, with 17 bases left in between. Germline V gives CDR1 SGHDN, CDR2 FVKESK. In DNA form, the CDR3 reads TGTGCCAGCAGTAGGTCCCGGGGAGGCCATGAGCAGTTCTTC. Its translation is CASSRSRGGHEQFF.

This chain joins TRBV7-8 and TRBJ1-5, with TRBD1 matching over 7 bases. J lost 4 bases, V lost 3 bases, and 6 bases had no gene match. CDR3 size: 15 residues. CDR1 SGHVS and CDR2 FQNEAQ come from the germline V gene. CDR3 coding DNA: TGTGCCAGCAGCTTCGGACAGGTGGGGAATCAGCCCCAGCATTTT. It codes for CASSFGQVGNQPQHF. The whole variable domain, filled in from reference TRBV7-8 and TRBJ1-5, reads GAGVSQSPRYKVAKRGQDVALRCDPISGHVSLFWYQQALGQGPEFLTYFQNEAQLDKSGLPSDRFFAERPEGSVSTLKIQRTQQEDSAVYLCASSFGQVGNQPQHFGDGTRLSIL.

This chain joins TRBV28 and TRBJ1-4, with TRBD1 matching over 7 bases. Germline V gene sequence: CDR1 MDHEN, CDR2 SYDVKM. CDR3 length equals 13 residues. The J segment lost 8 bases and the V segment lost 5 bases, leaving 5 bases of the junction unmatched. The CDR3 here is CASSQGVVEKLFF. The CDR3 DNA reads as TGTGCCAGCAGTCAGGGGGTTGTCGAAAAACTGTTTTTT.

The chain employs TRBV5-1 and TRBJ2-3, with D perhaps TRBD2 (6 bases). The germline CDR1 and CDR2 sequences are SGHRS and YFSETQ. There are 17 residues in the CDR3. V was pared by 4 bases and J by 2 bases, with 20 bases between. The CDR3 loop reads CASSPKLAESNTDTQYF. The CDR3 nucleotides read TGCGCCAGCAGCCCTAAATTAGCGGAAAGCAACACAGATACGCAGTATTTT.

This chain connects TRBV19 to TRBJ1-5, with TRBD1 identical over 11 bases. From germline, CDR1 is LNHDA and CDR2 SQIVND (reference sequence). Trimming took 1 base from V and 6 from J; bases not matched to a gene: 5. The CDR3 length is 16 residues. The CDR3 spells CASSIAGTGGSQPQHF. The DNA of the CDR3 is TGTGCCAGTAGTATAGCCGGGACAGGGGGAAGTCAGCCCCAGCATTTT.

The chain links TRBV14 to TRBJ1-1; no reliable D call. The CDR3 length is 16 residues. Germline values: CDR1 SGHDN, CDR2 FVKESK. Trimming stripped 2 bases from V and 1 base from J, with 14 bases between. The CDR3 DNA reads as TGTGCCAGCAGCCAAAGGGCTGGGTGGGAGAACACTGAAGCTTTCTTT. This sequence encodes CASSQRAGWENTEAFF.

This clone was counted a single time. The rearrangement joins TRBV10-3 to TRBJ2-1; 10 bases map to TRBD1. Germline values: CDR1 ENHRY, CDR2 SYGVKD. The CDR3 length is 16 residues. Germline trimming cut 4 bases from V and 15 bases from J; bases unmatched to any gene: 18. Here the CDR3 DNA reads TGTGCCATCAGTGGAACCGGGACAGGGGCCGTTGTGGGTGGGTTCTTC. Translated: CAISGTGTGAVVGGFF.

Here the CDR3 reads CASSDTTGASYEQYF. CDR3 DNA sequence: TGTGCCAGCAGTGACACCACAGGGGCTAGCTACGAGCAGTACTTC. This chain connects TRBV6-4 to TRBJ2-7; 7 bases are shared with TRBD1. The CDR3 is made up of 15 amino acids. The V gene end was trimmed by 2 bases and the J gene end by 3 bases; junction bases not matched to a gene: 7. Germline values: CDR1 MRHNA, CDR2 SNTAGT.